Shown below are 8 T cell receptor beta chains from a single sample sequenced in a study of shared clonotypes between healthy human individuals. Data came from immunoSEQ multiplex PCR; TCRdb stores just in-frame clones and leaves some out. The sample holds millions of clones, approximately 94% seen once. The naive CD8 population came from CD45RO-negative cells selected for CCR7, without terminally differentiated effector memory CD45RA+ cells. Material for sequencing was naive CD8+ T cells sorted from blood. These receptors all stem from a man aged 18 to 29 in good health.

As to this clone: Its ends do not fully match the called genes, so a read error is possible. For the CDR3, the DNA is TGTGCCAGCGGCTTTCGAGGCGGGGAGCTGTTTTTT. Translating gives CASGFRGGELFF. The V and J genes are TRBV13 and TRBJ2-2; the D is unclear. The CDR3 covers 12 residues. Per the germline V gene, CDR1 is PRHDT and CDR2 is FYEKMQ (reference sequence).

The CDR3 coding sequence is TGTGCTAGCACCTTATATGGGGCGGGGGGAAACACCATATATTTT. Translating it yields CASTLYGAGGNTIYF. The chain joins TRBV12-5 to TRBJ1-3; possible D gene TRBD1, 5 bases. The CDR3 is 15 amino acids. Trimming cost V 9 bases and J 4 bases, with 19 bases left between them. CDR1 LGHNT and CDR2 FRNRAP come from the germline V gene.

This chain uses TRBV30 with TRBJ2-3, with D tentatively TRBD2 (6 bases). The germline CDR1 and CDR2 sequences are GTSNPN and SVGIG (reference sequence). This CDR3 region has 14 residues. V was clipped by 5 bases and J by 1 base, with 13 bases between them. CDR3 sequence (DNA): TGTGCCTGGGGGTTCGGAGGGGGCACAGATACGCAGTATTTT. It yields the protein CAWGFGGGTDTQYF.

This clone was seen just once. The chain recombines TRBV12-5 with TRBJ2-7, with a weak D call TRBD2 (6 bases). The V end lost 6 bases, the J end lost 4 bases, and 19 bases lay between the germline ends. From germline, CDR1 is LGHNT and CDR2 FRNRAP. This CDR3 has 15 residues. The CDR3 DNA sequence: TGTGCTAGTGGCCCGGACGCCTTTGGGGGGTACGAGCAGTACTTC. This translates into CASGPDAFGGYEQYF.

The gene calls are TRBV2 and TRBJ1-5; D gene unclear. Germline V CDR1 and CDR2: SNHLY, FYNNEI. The CDR3 spans 16 residues. V dropped 6 bases and J dropped 0 bases, with 15 bases sitting between them. This CDR3 reads CASSASSDYSNQPQHF. The CDR3 nucleotides read TGTGCCAGCAGCGCGTCCTCCGACTATAGCAATCAGCCCCAGCATTTT.

This chain uses TRBV27 with TRBJ1-1; no firm D call. In germline, CDR1 is MNHEY, CDR2 SMNVEV (reference sequence). Between the trimmed V and J ends, which lost 2 bases and 1 base, there was a span of 8 bases. The CDR3 is 14 residues long. The CDR3: CASSLAIGNTEAFF. The CDR3 nucleotides are TGTGCCAGCAGTTTAGCAATCGGGAACACTGAAGCTTTCTTT.

The chain links TRBV9 to TRBJ2-3; D may be TRBD2 (5 bases). The CDR3 has 17 amino acids. V lost 3 bases and J 0 bases, leaving 17 bases between the germline ends. CDR1 is SGDLS and CDR2 is YYNGEE in the germline V gene. This chain's CDR3 is CASSAEGPAASTDTQYF. CDR3 coding DNA: TGTGCCAGCAGCGCGGAAGGTCCAGCGGCTAGCACAGATACGCAGTATTTT.

The chain employs TRBV30 and TRBJ2-7; 11 bases agree with TRBD2. Per germline, CDR1 GTSNPN and CDR2 SVGIG (reference sequence). The CDR3 totals 14 residues. Germline trimming cut 0 bases from V and 9 bases from J; bases unmatched to any gene: 7. The CDR3 nucleotides read TGTGCCTGGAGTGTAACGGGACTAGCGGCCGGGCAGTACTTC. This translates into CAWSVTGLAAGQYF.